The clone carrying this T cell receptor beta chain was counted once. No antigen is known for it. This specimen comes from a study of cytotoxic CD8 clonotypes in ibrutinib-treated CLL. Across the study: Partial response occurred in approximately 25 patients and complete response in 2; at median around 66 months, approximately 15 remained remitted and approximately twelve progressed. Following treatment for a median roughly 13 months, range 6 to 36, response samples were then taken.

Assay: immunoSEQ multiplex PCR; the TCRdb copy retains only in-frame clones and omits some. The data contain some 300,000 clones, 70% to 80% of them singletons. Per germline, CDR1 MDHEN and CDR2 SYDVKM. V was trimmed by 4 bases and J by 6 bases, leaving 18 bases between them. This CDR3 region has 15 residues. Study results and caveats: The study found clonality rose at ibrutinib response, then fell toward baseline at progression. The public clonotypes identified were infrequent and showed contraction or stability on treatment.

The chain carries TRBV28 and TRBJ1-2, with a weak D call TRBD1 (5 bases). This sequence was found in a human donor with chronic lymphocytic leukemia. The sequencing used PBMCs, collected before ibrutinib treatment. In nucleotides, the CDR3 is TGTGCCAGCAGTTGGGAGCATCAGGGAGGCAATGGCTACACCTTC. Translated: CASSWEHQGGNGYTF.